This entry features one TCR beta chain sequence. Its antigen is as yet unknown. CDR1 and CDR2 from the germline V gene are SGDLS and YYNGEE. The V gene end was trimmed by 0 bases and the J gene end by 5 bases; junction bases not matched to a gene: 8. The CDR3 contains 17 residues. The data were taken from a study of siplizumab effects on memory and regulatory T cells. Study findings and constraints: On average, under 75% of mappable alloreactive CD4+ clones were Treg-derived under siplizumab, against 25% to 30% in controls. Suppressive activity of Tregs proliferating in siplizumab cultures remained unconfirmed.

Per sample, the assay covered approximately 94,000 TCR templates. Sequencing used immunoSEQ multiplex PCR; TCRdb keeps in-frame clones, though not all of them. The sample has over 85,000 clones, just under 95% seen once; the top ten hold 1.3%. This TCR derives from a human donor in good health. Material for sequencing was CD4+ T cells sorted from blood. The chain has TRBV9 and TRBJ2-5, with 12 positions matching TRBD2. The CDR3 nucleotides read TGTGCCAGCAGCGTAGCCTCGACTAGCGGGGGCCGGGAGACCCAGTACTTC. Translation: CASSVASTSGGRETQYF.